This TCR beta chain was identified during a study of blood T cells in healthy people across ages (dated by TCRdb to between 2014 and 2016). For the study in its entirety: In model experiments, template switching captured about one uniquely barcoded TCR beta cDNA molecule for every two T cells. To track age-related changes in TCR beta repertoire diversity, the study relied on deep sequencing normalized with unique cDNA molecular identifiers. Donors were grouped into four age groups: young (average approximately 15 years), middle-aged (about 38), aged (approximately 67) and long-lived (about 89). Donors of different ages were randomly distributed across sequencing lanes to avoid experimental bias. Using the same blood draw, the study looked at two additional independent replicas of 1 million unique cDNA reads for two donors, one aged 18 to 30 and the other aged 80 or older.

Clipping removes 5 bases from V and 6 bases from J, with 2 as the unmatched junction base count. Including the terminal cysteine and phenylalanine, the CDR3 comprises 13 residues. The read is trimmed to its CDR3 DNA, 39 bases read in frame from base 1. The germline V gene (reference sequence) yields LGHDT for CDR1 and YNNKEL for CDR2. The donors were a few dozen Caucasian individuals from Russia, aged 6 to 90 years, who were systemically healthy. Around 9.9 milliliters of peripheral blood were collected from each donor into EDTA-treated Vacutainer tubes. Ficoll-Paque density-gradient centrifugation was used to isolate PBMCs, with at least 7 million obtained per sample. Total RNA, at least 6 micrograms per sample, was extracted from PBMCs with Trizol reagent. The percentages of naive CD45RAhigh/CD27high T cells were determined by flow cytometry on a PBMC aliquot from every donor. General study outcomes and caveats: Observed TCR beta diversity per million T cells fell roughly linearly with age, and a significant reduction was already apparent by age around 40. Since profiling was done on bulk unsorted PBMCs, naive and antigen-experienced compartments could not be conclusively compared. Estimates of total diversity based on one million sequenced T cells were considered lower bounds and underestimates. The long-lived group showed more naive CD4+ T cells, fewer expanded clones and increased TCR diversity than the aged group, suggesting age selection. The percentage of naive T cells measured by flow cytometry correlated strongly with observed TCR beta diversity. Because donor CMV infection status was unknown, age-related changes in expanded clonotypes were potentially confounded.

A few counts support this clonotype. No cognate antigen has been identified for it. Base quality data are lacking; no much larger clone is found one base away. The method was 5' RACE. Sequencing instrument: Illumina HiSeq 2500. A second PCR of about 6 to 11 cycles was performed with a sample-barcoded 5' primer and a J-beta primer mix. Each TCR beta cDNA molecule received a unique molecular identifier from a template-switch 5' adaptor carrying 12 random nucleotides. Each sample yielded at least 2.5 million CDR3-containing paired-end reads. First-strand cDNA synthesis was performed from all RNA using the Mint cDNA synthesis kit, with priming by a TRBC-specific oligonucleotide. After uracil-DNA glycosylase treatment, a first 18-cycle PCR used universal primers M1SS and BC2_uni_R on all cDNA. Under the source paper's analysis protocol: For normalization, 1 million high-quality reads were randomly selected from each sample, with every read carrying a distinct molecular identifier. Instead of being binned into consensus sequences, reads with shared molecular identifiers were discarded. MiTCR, with a Q25 quality threshold and the strictest error-elimination algorithm, was used for CDR3 identification, clonotype clustering and error correction. A nonparametric unseen species model using Euler transformation provided a lower-bound estimate of total TCR beta diversity. TCRdb applied fastp at Q25 and MiXCR to the public reads, then kept only in-frame beta chains. Under each unique CDR3 protein, matching rows form one entry showing the most common genes and DNA. TCRdb assigned the V and J calls; the authors' analysis was not used. For this sample there are about 720,000 distinct CDR3 sequences; over 20% appear just once. Jointly, the top ten make up 22% of the sample.

The TCR originated in a man in his 70s in good health. Sequenced sample: blood. The sequence is built from TRBV3-1 and TRBJ2-1, with TRBD2 matching 9 junction bases. The DNA sequence is TGTGCCAGCAGCTGGGGACTAGCCAATGAGCAGTTCTTC. Translated, it gives CASSWGLANEQFF.